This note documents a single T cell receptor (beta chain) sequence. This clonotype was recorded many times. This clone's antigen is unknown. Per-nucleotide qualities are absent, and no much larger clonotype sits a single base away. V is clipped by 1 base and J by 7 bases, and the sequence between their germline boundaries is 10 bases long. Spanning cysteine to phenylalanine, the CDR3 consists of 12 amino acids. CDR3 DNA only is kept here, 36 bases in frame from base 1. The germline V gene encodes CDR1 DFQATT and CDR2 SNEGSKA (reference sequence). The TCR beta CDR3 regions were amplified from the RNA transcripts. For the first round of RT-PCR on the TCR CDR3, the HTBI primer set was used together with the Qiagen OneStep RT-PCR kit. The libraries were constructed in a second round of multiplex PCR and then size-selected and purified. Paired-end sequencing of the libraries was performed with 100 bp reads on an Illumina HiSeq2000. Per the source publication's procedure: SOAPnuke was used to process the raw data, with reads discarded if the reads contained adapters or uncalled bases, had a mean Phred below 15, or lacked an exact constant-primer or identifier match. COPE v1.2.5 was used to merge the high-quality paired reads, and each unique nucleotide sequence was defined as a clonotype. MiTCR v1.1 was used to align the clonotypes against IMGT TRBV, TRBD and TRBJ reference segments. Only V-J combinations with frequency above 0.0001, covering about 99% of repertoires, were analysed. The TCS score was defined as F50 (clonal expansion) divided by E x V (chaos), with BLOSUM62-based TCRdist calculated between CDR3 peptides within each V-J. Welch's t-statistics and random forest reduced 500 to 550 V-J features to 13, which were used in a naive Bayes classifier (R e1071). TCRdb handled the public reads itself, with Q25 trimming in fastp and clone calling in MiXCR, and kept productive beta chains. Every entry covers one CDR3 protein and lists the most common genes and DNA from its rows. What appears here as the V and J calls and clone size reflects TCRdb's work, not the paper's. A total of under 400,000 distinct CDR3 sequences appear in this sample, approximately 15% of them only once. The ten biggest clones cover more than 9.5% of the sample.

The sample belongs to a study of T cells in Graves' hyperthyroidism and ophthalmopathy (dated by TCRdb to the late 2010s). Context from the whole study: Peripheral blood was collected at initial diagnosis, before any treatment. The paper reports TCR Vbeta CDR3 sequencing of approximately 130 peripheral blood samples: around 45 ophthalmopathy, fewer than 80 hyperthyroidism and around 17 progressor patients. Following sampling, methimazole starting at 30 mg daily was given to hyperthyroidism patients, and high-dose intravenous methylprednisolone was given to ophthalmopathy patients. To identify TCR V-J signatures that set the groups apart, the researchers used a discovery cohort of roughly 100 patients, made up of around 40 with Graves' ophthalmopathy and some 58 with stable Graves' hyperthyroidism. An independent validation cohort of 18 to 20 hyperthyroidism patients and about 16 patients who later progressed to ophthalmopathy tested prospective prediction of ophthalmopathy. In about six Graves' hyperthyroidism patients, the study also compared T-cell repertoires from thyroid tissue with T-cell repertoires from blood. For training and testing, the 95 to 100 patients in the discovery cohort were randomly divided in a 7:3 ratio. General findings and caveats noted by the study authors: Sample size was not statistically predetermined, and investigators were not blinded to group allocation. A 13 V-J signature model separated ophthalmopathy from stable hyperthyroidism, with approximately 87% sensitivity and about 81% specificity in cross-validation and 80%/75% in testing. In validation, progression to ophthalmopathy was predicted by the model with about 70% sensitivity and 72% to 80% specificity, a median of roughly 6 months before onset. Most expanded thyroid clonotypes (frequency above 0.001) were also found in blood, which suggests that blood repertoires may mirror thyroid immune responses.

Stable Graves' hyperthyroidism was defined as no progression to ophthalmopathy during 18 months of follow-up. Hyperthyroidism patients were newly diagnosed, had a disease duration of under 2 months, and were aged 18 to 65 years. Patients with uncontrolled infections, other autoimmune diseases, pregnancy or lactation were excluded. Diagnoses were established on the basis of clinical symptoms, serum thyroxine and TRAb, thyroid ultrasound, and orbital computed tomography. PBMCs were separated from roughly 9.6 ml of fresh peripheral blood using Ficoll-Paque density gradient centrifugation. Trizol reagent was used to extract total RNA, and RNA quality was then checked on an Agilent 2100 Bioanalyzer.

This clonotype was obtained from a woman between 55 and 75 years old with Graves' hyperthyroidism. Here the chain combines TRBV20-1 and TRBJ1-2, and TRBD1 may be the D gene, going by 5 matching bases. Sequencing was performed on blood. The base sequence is TGCAGTGCTAGAGGGGGTCAGGGTGGCTACACCTTC. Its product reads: CSARGGQGGYTF.